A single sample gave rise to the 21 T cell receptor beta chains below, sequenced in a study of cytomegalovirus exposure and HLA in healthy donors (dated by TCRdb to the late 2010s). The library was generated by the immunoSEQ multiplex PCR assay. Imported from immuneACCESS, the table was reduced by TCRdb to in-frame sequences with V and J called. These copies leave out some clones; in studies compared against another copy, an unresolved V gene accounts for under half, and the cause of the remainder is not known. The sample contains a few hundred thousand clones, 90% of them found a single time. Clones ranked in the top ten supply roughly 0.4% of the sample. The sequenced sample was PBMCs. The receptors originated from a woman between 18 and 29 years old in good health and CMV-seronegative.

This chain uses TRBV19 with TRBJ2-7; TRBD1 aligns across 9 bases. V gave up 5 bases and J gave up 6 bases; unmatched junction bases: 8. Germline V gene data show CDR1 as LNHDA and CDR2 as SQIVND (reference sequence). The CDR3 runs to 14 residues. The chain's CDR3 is CASSPGQGTPEQYF. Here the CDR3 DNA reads TGTGCCAGTAGTCCGGGACAGGGAACCCCCGAGCAGTACTTC.

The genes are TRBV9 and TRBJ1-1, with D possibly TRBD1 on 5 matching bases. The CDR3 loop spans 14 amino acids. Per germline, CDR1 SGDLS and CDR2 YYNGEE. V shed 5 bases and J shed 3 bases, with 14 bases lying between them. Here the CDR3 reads CASRAGVADTEAFF. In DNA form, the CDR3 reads TGTGCCAGCAGAGCGGGGGTGGCGGACACTGAAGCTTTCTTT.

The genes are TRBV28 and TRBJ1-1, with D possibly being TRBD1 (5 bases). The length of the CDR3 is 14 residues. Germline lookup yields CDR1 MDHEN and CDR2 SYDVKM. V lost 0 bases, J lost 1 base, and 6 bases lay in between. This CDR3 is CASSLWTENTEAFF. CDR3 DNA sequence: TGTGCCAGCAGTTTATGGACAGAGAACACTGAAGCTTTCTTT. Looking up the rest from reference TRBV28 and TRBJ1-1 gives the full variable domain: DVKVTQSSRYLVKRTGEKVFLECVQDMDHENMFWYRQDPGLGLRLIYFSYDVKMKEKGDIPEGYSVSREKKERFSLILESASTNQTSMYLCASSLWTENTEAFFGQGTRLTVV.

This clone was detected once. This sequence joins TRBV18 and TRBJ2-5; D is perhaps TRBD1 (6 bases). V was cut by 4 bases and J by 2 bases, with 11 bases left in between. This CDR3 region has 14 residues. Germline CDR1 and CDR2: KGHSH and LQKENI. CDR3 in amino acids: CASSRSGDQETQYF. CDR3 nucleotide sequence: TGTGCCAGCTCACGTTCAGGGGATCAAGAGACCCAGTACTTC.

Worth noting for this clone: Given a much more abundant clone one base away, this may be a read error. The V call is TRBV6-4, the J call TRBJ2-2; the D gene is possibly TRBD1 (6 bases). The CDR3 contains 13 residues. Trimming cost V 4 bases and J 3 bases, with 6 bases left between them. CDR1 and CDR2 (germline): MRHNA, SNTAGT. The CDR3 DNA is TGTGCCAGCAGTGCAGGGGACACCGGGGAGCTGTTTTTT. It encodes CASSAGDTGELFF.

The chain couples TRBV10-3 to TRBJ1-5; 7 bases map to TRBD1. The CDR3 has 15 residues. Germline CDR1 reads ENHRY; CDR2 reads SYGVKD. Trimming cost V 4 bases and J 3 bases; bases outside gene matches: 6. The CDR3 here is CAISAGGGINQPQHF. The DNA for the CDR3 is TGTGCCATCAGTGCAGGAGGGGGCATCAATCAGCCCCAGCATTTT.

The CDR3 nucleotides read TGCAGTGCTAGAGTGGGGGGTCAGCATTTT. It translates to CSARVGGQHF. The chain is built from TRBV20-1 and TRBJ1-5; perhaps TRBD1 as D (5 bases). CDR3 length: 10 residues. Trimming cost V 1 base and J 13 bases, with 8 bases left between them. In germline, CDR1 is DFQATT, CDR2 SNEGSKA (reference sequence).

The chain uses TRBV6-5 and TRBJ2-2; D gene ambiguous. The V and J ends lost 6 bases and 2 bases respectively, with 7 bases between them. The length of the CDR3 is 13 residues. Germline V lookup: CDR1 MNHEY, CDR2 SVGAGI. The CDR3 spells CASRSHNTGELFF. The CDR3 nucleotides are TGTGCCAGCAGATCACATAACACCGGGGAGCTGTTTTTT.

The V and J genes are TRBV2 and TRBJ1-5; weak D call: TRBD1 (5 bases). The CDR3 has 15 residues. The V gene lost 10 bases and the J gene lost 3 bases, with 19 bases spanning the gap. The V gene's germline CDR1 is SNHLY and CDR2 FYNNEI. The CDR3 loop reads CAISDSAVDNQPQHF. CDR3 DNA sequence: TGTGCCATCTCCGACAGCGCCGTAGACAATCAGCCCCAGCATTTT.

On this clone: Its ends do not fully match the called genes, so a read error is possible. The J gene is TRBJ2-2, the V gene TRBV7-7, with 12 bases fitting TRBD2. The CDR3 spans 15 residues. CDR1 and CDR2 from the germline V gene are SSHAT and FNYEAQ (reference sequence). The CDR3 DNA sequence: TGTGCCAGCAGCCTAGCGGGGGGGCGTGCCGGGGAGCTGTTTTTT. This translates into CASSLAGGRAGELFF.

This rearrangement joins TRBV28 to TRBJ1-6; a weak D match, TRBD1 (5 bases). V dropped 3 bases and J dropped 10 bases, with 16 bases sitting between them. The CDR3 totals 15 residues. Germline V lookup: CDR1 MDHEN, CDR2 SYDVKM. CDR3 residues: CASSFRDSESSPLHF. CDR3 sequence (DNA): TGTGCCAGCAGTTTTAGGGACTCCGAATCCTCACCCCTCCACTTT.

CDR3 in amino acids: CASSLERNTEAFF. The CDR3 region has the DNA TGTGCCAGCAGCTTAGAGCGGAACACTGAAGCTTTCTTT. This chain uses TRBV7-8 with TRBJ1-1; D is unresolved. Germline V gives CDR1 SGHVS, CDR2 FQNEAQ. The CDR3 is made up of 13 amino acids. V gave up 1 base and J gave up 1 base, with 4 bases separating them.

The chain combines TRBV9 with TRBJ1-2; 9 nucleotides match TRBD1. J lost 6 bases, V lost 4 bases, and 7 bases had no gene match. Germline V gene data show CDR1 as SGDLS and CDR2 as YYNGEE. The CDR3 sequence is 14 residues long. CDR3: CASSQEQGADGYTF. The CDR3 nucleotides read TGTGCCAGCAGCCAAGAACAGGGGGCGGATGGCTACACCTTC.

DNA of the CDR3: TGCGCCAGCAGCCAATCTAGCGGGGGTATACAAGAGACCCAGTACTTC. Encoded protein: CASSQSSGGIQETQYF. The chain has TRBV4-1 and TRBJ2-5, with 10 bases lining up with TRBD2. V shed 2 bases, J shed 2 bases, and the junction held 5 bases outside the gene matches. CDR3 length: 16 residues. Germline loops: CDR1 MGHRA, CDR2 YSYEKL.

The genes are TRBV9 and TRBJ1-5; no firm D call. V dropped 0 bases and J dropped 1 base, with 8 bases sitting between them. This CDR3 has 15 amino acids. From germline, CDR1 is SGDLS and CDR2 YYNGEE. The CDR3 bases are TGTGCCAGCAGCGTAGGTTATGGCAGCAATCAGCCCCAGCATTTT. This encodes CASSVGYGSNQPQHF.

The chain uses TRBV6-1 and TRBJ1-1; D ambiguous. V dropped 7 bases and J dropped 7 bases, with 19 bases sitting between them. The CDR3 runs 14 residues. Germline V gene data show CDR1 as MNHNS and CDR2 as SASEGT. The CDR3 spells CASNKFYSGGEAFF. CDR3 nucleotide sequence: TGTGCCAGCAATAAGTTTTACAGCGGCGGTGAAGCTTTCTTT.

CDR3 protein: CASSQTSVGGELFF. The CDR3 DNA follows: TGTGCCAGCAGTCAAACTAGCGTGGGCGGGGAGCTGTTTTTT. This sequence joins TRBV2 and TRBJ2-2; 7 bases agree with TRBD2. Germline V lookup: CDR1 SNHLY, CDR2 FYNNEI. With 5 bases clipped from V and 7 bases from J, the junction kept 7 bases outside the gene matches. The CDR3 is made up of 14 amino acids.

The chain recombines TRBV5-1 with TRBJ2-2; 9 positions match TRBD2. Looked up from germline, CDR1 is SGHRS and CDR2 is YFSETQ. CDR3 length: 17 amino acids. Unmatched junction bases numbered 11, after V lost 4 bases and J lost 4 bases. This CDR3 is CASSGLAGFGGTGELFF. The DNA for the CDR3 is TGCGCCAGCAGCGGGCTAGCGGGGTTCGGAGGCACCGGGGAGCTGTTTTTT.

Here the CDR3 DNA reads TGCGCCAGCAGCTCGAGTTTCAGGGATTCACCCCTCCACTTT. This sequence encodes CASSSSFRDSPLHF. This chain uses TRBV4-3 with TRBJ1-6; tentatively, D is TRBD1 (5 bases). V lost 5 bases to trimming and J lost 8 bases, with 13 bases between them. The germline gives CDR1 LGHNA, CDR2 YSLEER. The length of the CDR3 is 14 residues.

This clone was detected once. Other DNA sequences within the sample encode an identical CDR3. The CDR3 DNA sequence: TGTGCCAGCAGCTTGACTAGCGGGGGCTCCTACGAGCAGTACTTC. Translated, it gives CASSLTSGGSYEQYF. The V call is TRBV7-9, the J call TRBJ2-7; the match to TRBD2 covers 12 bases. CDR1 SEHNR and CDR2 FQNEAQ come from the germline V gene (reference sequence). The CDR3 totals 15 residues. J lost 0 bases, V lost 3 bases, and 0 bases had no gene match.

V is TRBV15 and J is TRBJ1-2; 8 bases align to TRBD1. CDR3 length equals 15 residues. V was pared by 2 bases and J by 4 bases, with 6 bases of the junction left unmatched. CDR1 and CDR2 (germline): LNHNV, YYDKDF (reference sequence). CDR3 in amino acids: CATSRLGTGTYGYTF. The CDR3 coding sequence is TGTGCCACCAGCAGACTGGGGACAGGAACCTATGGCTACACCTTC.